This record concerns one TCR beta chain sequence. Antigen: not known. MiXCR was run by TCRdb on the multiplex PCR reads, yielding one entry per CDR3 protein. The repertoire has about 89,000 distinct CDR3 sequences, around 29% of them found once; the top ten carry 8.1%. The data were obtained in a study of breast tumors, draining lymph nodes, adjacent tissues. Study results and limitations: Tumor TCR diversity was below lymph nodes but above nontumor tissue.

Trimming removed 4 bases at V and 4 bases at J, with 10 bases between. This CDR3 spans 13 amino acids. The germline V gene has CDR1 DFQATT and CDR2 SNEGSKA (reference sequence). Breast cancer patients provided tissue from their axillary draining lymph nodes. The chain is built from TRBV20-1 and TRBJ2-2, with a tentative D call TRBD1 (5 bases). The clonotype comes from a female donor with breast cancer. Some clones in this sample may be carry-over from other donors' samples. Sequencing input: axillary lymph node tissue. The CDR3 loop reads CSATRAATGELFF. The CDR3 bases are TGCAGTGCTACCAGGGCAGCCACCGGGGAGCTGTTTTTT.